This T cell receptor beta chain was identified during a study of technical replicates of blood from several donors. With 5 bases removed from V and 2 bases from J, the gap between germline ends came to 13 bases. The CDR3 totals 14 residues. The germline V gene has CDR1 SGHTA and CDR2 FQGNSA. Some clones are missing from TCRdb's copy, which holds only in-frame ones; the method was immunoSEQ multiplex PCR. The repertoire holds around 100,000 clones, with over 85% as singletons. The sequenced material came from T cells isolated from PBMCs. This receptor was identified in a human donor in good health. The rearrangement uses TRBV7-2 and TRBJ2-7, with D maybe TRBD2 (6 bases). The CDR3 nucleotides are TGTGCCAGCAGCGCACGGGAGAGACCCTACGAGCAGTACTTC. Protein: CASSARERPYEQYF. The full variable domain, with the rest looked up from reference TRBV7-2 and TRBJ2-7, is GAGVSQSPSNKVTEKGKDVELRCDPISGHTALYWYRQSLGQGLEFLIYFQGNSAPDKSGLPSDRFSAERTGGSVSTLTIQRTQQEDSAVYLCASSARERPYEQYFGPGTRLTVT.